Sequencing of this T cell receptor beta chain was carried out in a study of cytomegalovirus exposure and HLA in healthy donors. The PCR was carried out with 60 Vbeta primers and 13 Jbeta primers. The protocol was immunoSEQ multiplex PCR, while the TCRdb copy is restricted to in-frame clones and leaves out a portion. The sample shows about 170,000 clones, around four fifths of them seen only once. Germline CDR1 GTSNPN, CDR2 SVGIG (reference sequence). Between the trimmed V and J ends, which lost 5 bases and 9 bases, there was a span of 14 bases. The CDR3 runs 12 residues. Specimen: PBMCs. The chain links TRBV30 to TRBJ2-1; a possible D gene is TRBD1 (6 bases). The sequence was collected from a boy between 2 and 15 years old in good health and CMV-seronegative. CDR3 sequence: CAWSGQTTEQFF. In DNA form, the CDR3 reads TGTGCCTGGTCGGGACAAACAACTGAGCAGTTCTTC.